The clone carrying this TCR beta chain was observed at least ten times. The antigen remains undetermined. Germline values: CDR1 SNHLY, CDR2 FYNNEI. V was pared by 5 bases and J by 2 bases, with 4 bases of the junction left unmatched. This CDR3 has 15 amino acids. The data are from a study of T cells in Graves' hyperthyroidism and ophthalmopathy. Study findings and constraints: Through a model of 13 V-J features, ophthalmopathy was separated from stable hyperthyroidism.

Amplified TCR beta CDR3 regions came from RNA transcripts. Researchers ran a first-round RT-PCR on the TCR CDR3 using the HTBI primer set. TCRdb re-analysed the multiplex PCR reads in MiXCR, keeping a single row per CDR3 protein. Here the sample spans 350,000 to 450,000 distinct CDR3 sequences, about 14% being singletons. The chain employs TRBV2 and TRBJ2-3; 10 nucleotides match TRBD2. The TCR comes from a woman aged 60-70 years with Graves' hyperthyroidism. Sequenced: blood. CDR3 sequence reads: CASSRSGRVTDTQYF. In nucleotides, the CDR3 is TGTGCCAGCAGTAGAAGCGGGAGGGTCACAGATACGCAGTATTTT.